Listed here are 14 T cell receptor beta chains from one sample, sequenced in a study of molecular identifiers for immune sequencing clone quantification. TCRdb processed the PCR reads anew with MiXCR; each CDR3 protein has one entry. The sample shows about 640,000 distinct CDR3 sequences, just under 20% of them seen only once. Sequencing was performed on naive CD8+ T cells from blood, with Jurkat cell RNA spiked in. Indicated subset: FACS-sorted CD8+CD4-CCR7+CD45RA+ naive T cells. The receptors shown here come from a human donor in good health. Some libraries in this study had Jurkat cell RNA spiked in.

The rearrangement joins TRBV25-1 to TRBJ1-1; 7 bases are a match to TRBD1. The CDR3 has 15 residues. J lost 5 bases, V lost 5 bases, and 11 bases had no gene match. Germline loops: CDR1 MGHDK, CDR2 SYGVNS. CDR3 coding DNA: TGTGCCAGCAGTCCCTTGATGACAGGGAGTACTGAAGCTTTCTTT. It is translated as CASSPLMTGSTEAFF.

This clonotype was picked up one time. V is TRBV29-1 and J is TRBJ2-7; D is undetermined. Germline CDR1 is SQVTM and CDR2 is ANQGSEA. This CDR3 has 12 residues. Deletions cut 4 bases from V and 0 bases from J, with 7 bases between. The CDR3: CSVVTSSYEQYF. As DNA, the CDR3 is TGCAGCGTTGTAACGAGCTCCTACGAGCAGTACTTC.

This clonotype was observed a handful of times. The V gene is TRBV4-3, the J gene TRBJ1-1; no clear D gene. V gave up 3 bases and J gave up 7 bases, with 9 bases separating them. This CDR3 is built from 12 residues. CDR1 and CDR2 from the germline V gene are LGHNA and YSLEER. The CDR3, as DNA: TGCGCCAGCAGCCATACGAAAAATGAAGCTTTCTTT. As protein: CASSHTKNEAFF.

Details on this clonotype: Germline and junction disagree at one end, which may indicate a read error. The chain combines TRBV4-3 with TRBJ2-7; 11 nucleotides align to TRBD2. In germline, CDR1 is LGHNA, CDR2 YSLEER. The CDR3 extends over 17 amino acids. As DNA, the CDR3 is TGCGCCAGCAGCCAATACTGGGGGACTAGCGGTTCCTACGGGCAGTACTTC. Protein: CASSQYWGTSGSYGQYF.

Comments on this clonotype: A single base separates this from a much larger clone, so it may be a read error. The CDR3 protein is CASSHAGFKAFF. In nucleotides, the CDR3 is TGCGCCAGCAGCCACGCAGGGTTTAAAGCTTTCTTT. This chain connects TRBV4-1 to TRBJ1-1; D is possibly TRBD1 (5 bases). The germline V gene has CDR1 MGHRA and CDR2 YSYEKL. Trimming left V 3 bases short and J 9 bases short, with 11 bases between. The CDR3 totals 12 residues.

In regard to this clonotype: Possible read error: a much larger clone is one base away. This chain uses TRBV28 with TRBJ1-4; no clear D. Germline V gene data show CDR1 as MDHEN and CDR2 as SYDVKM. The CDR3 is 12 residues long. The CDR3 region has the DNA TGTGCCGGCAGCCCCTTCGGCGAAAAACTGTTTTTT. It is translated as CAGSPFGEKLFF.

The table lists this clonotype with a few counts. This chain links TRBV5-4 with TRBJ2-2; no firm D call. Looked up from germline, CDR1 is SGHNT and CDR2 is YYREEE (reference sequence). V dropped 1 base and J dropped 7 bases, with 5 bases sitting between them. The length of the CDR3 is 12 residues. As DNA, the CDR3 is TGTGCCAGCAGCTTGTATGTCGGGGAGCTGTTTTTT. It encodes CASSLYVGELFF.

On this clonotype: A much larger clone lies one base from this, so it may be a read error. This chain connects TRBV5-4 to TRBJ2-7, with no clear D. This CDR3 spans 13 amino acids. Germline loops: CDR1 SGHNT, CDR2 YYREEE (reference sequence). The CDR3 DNA is TGTGCCAGCATTGCGGTGCCCACCTACGAGCGGTACTTC. It yields the protein CASIAVPTYERYF.

This clonotype was detected many times. The rearrangement joins TRBV6-5 to TRBJ1-1; 8 bases agree with TRBD1. CDR1 and CDR2 (germline): MNHEY, SVGAGI. This CDR3 has 15 amino acids. Germline trimming cut 4 bases from V and 1 base from J; bases unmatched to any gene: 5. CDR3 amino acids: CASSSRTGSNTEAFF. The CDR3 DNA is TGTGCCAGCAGTTCGCGGACAGGGTCGAACACTGAAGCTTTCTTT.

This clonotype has at least ten counts. The genes are TRBV7-2 and TRBJ2-7; possible D gene TRBD1, 6 bases. The V and J ends lost 5 bases and 11 bases respectively, with 25 bases between them. Germline values: CDR1 SGHTA, CDR2 FQGNSA. This CDR3 has 15 amino acids. The CDR3 DNA reads TGTGCCAGCAGCGCGCAGGGGCCTCTAGATTGGTGGAAGTACTTC. Protein: CASSAQGPLDWWKYF.

The V gene is TRBV4-1, the J gene TRBJ2-1, with 8 bases identical to TRBD2. Germline CDR1 reads MGHRA; CDR2 reads YSYEKL. Trimming removed 1 base from V and 8 bases from J; junction bases left unmatched: 4. This CDR3 is 14 amino acids long. The CDR3: CASSQAGLDDEQFF. CDR3 bases: TGCGCCAGCAGCCAAGCGGGACTAGACGATGAGCAGTTCTTC.

In regard to this clonotype: A much larger clone differs by one base, so this may be a read error. The chain joins TRBV7-6 to TRBJ2-1, with 9 bases aligning to TRBD2. CDR1 and CDR2 from the germline V gene are SGHVS and FNYEAQ. The CDR3 runs 15 residues. V was pared by 4 bases and J by 3 bases, with 4 bases of the junction left unmatched. The CDR3 protein is CASSSDSGGYNEQFF. In DNA form, the CDR3 reads TGTGCCAGCAGCTCGGATAGCGGGGGCTACAATGAGCAGTTCTTC.

This clonotype was counted many times. The chain is built from TRBV6-2 or TRBV6-3 and TRBJ2-5; TRBD2 matches at 12 bases. Germline V gene lookup returns CDR1 MNHEY and CDR2 SVGEGT. The length of the CDR3 is 14 residues. The V and J ends lost 4 bases and 12 bases, in that order; junction bases with no gene match: 9. As DNA, the CDR3 is TGTGCCAGCAGTTTGGGACTAGCGGGTCCGACGGAGTACTTC. Its protein is CASSLGLAGPTEYF.

This clonotype was counted at least ten times. The rearrangement uses TRBV6-6 and TRBJ2-2; D may correspond to TRBD1 or TRBD2 (5 bases each). The CDR3 consists of 14 residues. CDR1 is MNHNY and CDR2 is SVGAGI in the germline V gene (reference sequence). V was cut by 8 bases and J by 3 bases, with 13 bases left in between. The CDR3 DNA reads as TGTGCCAGCCGAGTCGGGGCGTACACCGGGGAGCTGTTTTTT. Protein: CASRVGAYTGELFF.